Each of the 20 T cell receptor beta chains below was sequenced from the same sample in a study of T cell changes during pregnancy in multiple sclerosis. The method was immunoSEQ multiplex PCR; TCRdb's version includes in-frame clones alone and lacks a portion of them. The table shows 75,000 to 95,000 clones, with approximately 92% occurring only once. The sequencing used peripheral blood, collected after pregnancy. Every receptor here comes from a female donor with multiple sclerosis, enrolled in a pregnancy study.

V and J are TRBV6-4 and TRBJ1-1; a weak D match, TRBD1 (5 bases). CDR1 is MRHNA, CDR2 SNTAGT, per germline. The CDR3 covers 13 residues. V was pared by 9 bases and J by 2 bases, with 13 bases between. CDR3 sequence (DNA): TGTGCCAGTAAACAGGAAGCCAACACTGAAGCTTTCTTT. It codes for CASKQEANTEAFF.

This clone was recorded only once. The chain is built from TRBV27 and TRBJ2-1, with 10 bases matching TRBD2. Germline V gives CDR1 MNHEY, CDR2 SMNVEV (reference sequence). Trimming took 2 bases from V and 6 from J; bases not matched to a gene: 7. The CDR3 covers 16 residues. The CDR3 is CASSLLAGEGFNEQFF. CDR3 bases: TGTGCCAGCAGTTTACTAGCGGGGGAGGGTTTCAATGAGCAGTTCTTC.

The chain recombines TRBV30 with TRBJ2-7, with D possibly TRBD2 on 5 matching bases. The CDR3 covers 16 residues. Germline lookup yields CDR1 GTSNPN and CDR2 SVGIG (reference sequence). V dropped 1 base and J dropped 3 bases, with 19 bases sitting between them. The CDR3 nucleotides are TGTGCCTGGAGTGCTCCCCCCCTAGGGAGTATCTACGAGCAGTACTTC. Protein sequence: CAWSAPPLGSIYEQYF.

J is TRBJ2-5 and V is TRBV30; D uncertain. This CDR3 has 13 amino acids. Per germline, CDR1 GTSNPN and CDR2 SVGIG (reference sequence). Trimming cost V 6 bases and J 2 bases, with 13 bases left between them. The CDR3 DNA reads TGTGCCTGTTCGGAGACGCGACAAGAGACCCAGTACTTC. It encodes CACSETRQETQYF.

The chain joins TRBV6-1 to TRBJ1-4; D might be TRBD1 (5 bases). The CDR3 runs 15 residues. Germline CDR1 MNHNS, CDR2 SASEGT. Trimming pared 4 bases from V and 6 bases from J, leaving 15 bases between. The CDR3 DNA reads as TGTGCCAGCAGTGTTCAGGGCGCGGGGTATGAAAAACTGTTTTTT. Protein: CASSVQGAGYEKLFF.

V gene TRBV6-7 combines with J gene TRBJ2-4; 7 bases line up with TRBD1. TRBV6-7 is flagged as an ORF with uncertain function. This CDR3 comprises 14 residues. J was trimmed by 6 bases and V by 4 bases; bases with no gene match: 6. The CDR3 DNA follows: TGTGCCAGCAGTTCACGACAGGGTCCAAACATTCAGTACTTC. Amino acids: CASSSRQGPNIQYF.

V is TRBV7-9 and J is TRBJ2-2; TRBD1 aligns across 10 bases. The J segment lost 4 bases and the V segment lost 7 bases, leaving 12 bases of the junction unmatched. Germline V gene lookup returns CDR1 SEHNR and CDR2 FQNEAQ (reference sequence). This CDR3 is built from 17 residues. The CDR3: CASNQGQGWFGTGELFF. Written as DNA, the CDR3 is TGTGCCAGCAACCAGGGACAGGGGTGGTTTGGCACCGGGGAGCTGTTTTTT.

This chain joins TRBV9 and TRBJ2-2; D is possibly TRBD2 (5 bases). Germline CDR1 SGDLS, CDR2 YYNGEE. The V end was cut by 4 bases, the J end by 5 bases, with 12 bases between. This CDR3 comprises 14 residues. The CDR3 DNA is TGTGCCAGCAGCCCTACCGGGGATACCGGGGAGCTGTTTTTT. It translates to CASSPTGDTGELFF.

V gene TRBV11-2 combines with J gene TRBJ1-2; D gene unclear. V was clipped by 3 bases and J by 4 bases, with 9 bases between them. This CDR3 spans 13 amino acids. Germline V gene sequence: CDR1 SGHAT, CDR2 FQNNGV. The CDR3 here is CASSFDTSYGYTF. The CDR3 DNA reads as TGTGCCAGCAGCTTTGACACCAGCTATGGCTACACCTTC.

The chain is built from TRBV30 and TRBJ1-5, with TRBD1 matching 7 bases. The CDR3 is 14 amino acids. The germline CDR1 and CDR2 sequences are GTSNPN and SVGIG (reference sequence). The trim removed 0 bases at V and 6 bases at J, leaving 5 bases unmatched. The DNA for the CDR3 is TGTGCCTGGAGTGTACCAGGGGGTAGTCAGCCCCAGCATTTT. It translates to CAWSVPGGSQPQHF. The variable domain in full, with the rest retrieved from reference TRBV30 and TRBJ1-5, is SQTIHQWPATLVQPVGSPLSLECTVEGTSNPNLYWYRQAAGRGLQLLFYSVGIGQISSEVPQNLSASRPQDRQFILSSKKLLLSDSGFYLCAWSVPGGSQPQHFGDGTRLSIL.

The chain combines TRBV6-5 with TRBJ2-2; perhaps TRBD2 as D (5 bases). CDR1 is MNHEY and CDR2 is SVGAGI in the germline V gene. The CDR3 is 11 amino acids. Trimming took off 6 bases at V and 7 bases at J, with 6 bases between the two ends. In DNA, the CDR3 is TGTGCCAGCAGGAGGGTCGGGGAGCTGTTTTTT. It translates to CASRRVGELFF.

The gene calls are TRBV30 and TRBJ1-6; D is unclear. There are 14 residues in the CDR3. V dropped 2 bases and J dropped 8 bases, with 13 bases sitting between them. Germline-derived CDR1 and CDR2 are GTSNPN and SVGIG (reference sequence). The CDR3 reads CAWSRARLDSPLHF. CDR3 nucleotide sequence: TGTGCCTGGAGTAGAGCTAGGCTTGATTCACCCCTCCACTTT.

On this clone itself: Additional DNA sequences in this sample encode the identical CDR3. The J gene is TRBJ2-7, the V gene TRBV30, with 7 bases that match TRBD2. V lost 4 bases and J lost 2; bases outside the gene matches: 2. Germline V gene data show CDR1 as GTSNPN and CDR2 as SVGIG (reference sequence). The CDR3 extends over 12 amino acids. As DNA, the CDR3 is TGTGCCTGGACCGGGGGGACCTACGAGCAGTACTTC. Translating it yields CAWTGGTYEQYF.

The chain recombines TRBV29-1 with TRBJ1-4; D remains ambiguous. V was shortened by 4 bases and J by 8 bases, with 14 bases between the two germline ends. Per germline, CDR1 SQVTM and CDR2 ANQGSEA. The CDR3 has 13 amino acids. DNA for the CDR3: TGCAGCGTTGTTGATAGTTCGGGGGAAAAACTGTTTTTT. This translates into CSVVDSSGEKLFF.

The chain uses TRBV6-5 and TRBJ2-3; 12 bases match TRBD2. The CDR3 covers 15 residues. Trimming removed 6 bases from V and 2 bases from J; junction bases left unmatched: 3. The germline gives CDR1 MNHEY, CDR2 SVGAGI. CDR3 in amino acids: CASRGTSGYTDTQYF. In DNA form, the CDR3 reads TGTGCCAGCAGGGGGACTAGCGGGTACACAGATACGCAGTATTTT.

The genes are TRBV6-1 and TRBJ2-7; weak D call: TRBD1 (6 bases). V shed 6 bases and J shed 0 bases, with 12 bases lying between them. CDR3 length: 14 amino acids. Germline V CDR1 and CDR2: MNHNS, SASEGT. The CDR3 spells CASSGQGNSYEQYF. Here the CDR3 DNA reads TGTGCCAGCAGCGGGCAGGGGAACTCCTACGAGCAGTACTTC.

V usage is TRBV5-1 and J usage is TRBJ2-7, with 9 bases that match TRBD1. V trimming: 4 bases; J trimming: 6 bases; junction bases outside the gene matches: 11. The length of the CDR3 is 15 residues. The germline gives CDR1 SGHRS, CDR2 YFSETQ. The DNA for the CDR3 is TGCGCCAGCAGCCAACAGGGGGCGCAGGTATCCGAGCAGTACTTC. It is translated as CASSQQGAQVSEQYF.

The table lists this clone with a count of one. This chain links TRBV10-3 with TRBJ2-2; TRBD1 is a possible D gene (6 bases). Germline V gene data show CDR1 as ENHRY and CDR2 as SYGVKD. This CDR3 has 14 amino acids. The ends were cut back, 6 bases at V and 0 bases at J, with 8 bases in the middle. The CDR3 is CAISDRSNTGELFF. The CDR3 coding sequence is TGTGCCATCAGCGACAGGTCGAACACCGGGGAGCTGTTTTTT.

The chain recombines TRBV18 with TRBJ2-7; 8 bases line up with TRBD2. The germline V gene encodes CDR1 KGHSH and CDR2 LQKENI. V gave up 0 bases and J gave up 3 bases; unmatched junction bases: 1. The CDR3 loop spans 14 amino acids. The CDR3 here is CASSPPSGSYEQYF. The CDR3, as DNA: TGTGCCAGCTCACCACCCAGCGGGAGCTACGAGCAGTACTTC.

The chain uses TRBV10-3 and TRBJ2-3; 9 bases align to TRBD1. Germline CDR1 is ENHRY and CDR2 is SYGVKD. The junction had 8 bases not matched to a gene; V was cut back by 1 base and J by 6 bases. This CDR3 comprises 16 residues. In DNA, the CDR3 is TGTGCCATCAGTGAGTTCAGGACAGGGGCTGGGGATACGCAGTATTTT. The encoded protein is CAISEFRTGAGDTQYF.